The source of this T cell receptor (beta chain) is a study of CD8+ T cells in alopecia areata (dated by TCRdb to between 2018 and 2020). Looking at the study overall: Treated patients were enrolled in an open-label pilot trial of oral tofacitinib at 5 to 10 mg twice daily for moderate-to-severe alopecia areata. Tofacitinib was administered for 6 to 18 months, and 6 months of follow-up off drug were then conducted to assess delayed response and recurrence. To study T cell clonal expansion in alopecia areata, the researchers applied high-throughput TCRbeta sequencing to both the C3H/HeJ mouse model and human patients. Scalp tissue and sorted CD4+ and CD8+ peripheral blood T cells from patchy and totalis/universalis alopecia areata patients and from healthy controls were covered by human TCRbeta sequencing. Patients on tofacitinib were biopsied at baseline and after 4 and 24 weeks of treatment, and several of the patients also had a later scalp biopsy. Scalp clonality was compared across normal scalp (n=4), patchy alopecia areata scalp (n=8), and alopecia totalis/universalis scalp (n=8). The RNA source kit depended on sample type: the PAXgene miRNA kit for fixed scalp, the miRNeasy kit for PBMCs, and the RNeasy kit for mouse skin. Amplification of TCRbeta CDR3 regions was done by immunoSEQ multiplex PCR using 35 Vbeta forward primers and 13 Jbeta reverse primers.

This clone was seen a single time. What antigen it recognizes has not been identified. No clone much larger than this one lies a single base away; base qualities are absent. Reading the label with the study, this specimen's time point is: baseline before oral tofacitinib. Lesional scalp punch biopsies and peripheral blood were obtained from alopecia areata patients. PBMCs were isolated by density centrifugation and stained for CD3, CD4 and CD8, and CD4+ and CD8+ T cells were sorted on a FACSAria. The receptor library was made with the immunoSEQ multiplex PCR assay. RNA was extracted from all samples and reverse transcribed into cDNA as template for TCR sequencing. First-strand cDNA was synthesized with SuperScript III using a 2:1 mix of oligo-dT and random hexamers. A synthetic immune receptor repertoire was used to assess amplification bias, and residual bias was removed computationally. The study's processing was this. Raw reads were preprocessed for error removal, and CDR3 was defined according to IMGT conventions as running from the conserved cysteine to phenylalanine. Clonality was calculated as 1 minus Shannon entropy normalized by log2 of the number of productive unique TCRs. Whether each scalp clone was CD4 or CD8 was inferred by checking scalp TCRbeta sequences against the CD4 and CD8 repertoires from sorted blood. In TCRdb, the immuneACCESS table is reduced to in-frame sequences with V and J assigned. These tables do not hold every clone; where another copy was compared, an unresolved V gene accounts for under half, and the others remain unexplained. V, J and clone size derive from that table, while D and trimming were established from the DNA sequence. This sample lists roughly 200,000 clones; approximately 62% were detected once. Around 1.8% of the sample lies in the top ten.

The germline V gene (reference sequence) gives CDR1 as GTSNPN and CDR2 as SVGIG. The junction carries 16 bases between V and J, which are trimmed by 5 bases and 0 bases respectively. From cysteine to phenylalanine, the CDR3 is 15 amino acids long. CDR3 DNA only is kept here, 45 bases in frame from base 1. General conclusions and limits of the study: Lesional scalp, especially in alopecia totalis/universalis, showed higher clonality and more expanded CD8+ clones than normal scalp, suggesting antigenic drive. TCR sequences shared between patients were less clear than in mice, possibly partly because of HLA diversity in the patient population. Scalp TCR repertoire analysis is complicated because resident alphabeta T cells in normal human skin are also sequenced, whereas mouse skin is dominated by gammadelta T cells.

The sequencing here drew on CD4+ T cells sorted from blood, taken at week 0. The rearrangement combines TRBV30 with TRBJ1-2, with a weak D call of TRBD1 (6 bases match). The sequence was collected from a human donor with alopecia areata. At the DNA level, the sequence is TGTGCCTGGGGTCCCTACAGGGACTCTAACTATGGCTACACCTTC. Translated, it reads CAWGPYRDSNYGYTF.